This TCR beta chain was recorded in a study of blood T cell repertoires in COVID-19. About the research overall: Sites in the United States, Italy and Spain provided acute and convalescent COVID-19 samples.

Those enrolled, adults aged roughly 18 to 100 years, came from under 25 US areas. Assignments of participants to cohorts depended upon their own reported clinical history. Those designated as exposed participants met a COVID-19 case within 2 weeks before study entry. Germline V lookup: CDR1 LGHDT, CDR2 YNNKEL (reference sequence). The length of the CDR3 is 15 residues. V was pared by 4 bases and J by 4 bases, with 16 bases between. Measured with immunoSEQ multiplex PCR; TCRdb has only the in-frame clones, and not every one. This table has more than 300,000 clones, around nine tenths appearing once. This TCR was recovered from a woman aged 30 to 39 who had been exposed to COVID-19. Material for sequencing was PBMCs or T cells enriched from blood (not recorded which). This chain uses TRBV3-1 (or the pseudogene TRBV3-2) with TRBJ1-2; possible D gene TRBD1, 6 bases. CDR3 DNA: TGTGCCAGCAGCCGTCGACAGGACAGTCTCTATGGCTACACCTTC. Translation gives CASSRRQDSLYGYTF.